This passage covers 27 T cell receptor beta chains from one sample sequenced in a study of human T cells and chemical hapten exposure. Time point given: patch test 1, 2 weeks after DPC sensitization. Treatment in this sample: therapeutic diphenylcyclopropenone sensitization with weekly scalp DPC. TCRdb itself ran the RACE reads through MiXCR, one entry per CDR3 protein. Among about 360,000 distinct CDR3 sequences, roughly 4.8% were seen once, and the ten largest hold approximately 2.5%. Sequencing used whole blood, obtained in connection with sensitization to the hapten diphenylcyclopropenone (DPC). The origin of the receptors is a woman aged 45-60 years with alopecia areata. Some clones in this sample may be carry-over from other donors' samples.

The table lists this clonotype with a few counts. The chain combines TRBV19 with TRBJ1-2, with D maybe TRBD1 (5 bases). Germline values: CDR1 LNHDA, CDR2 SQIVND (reference sequence). V lost 7 bases, J lost 2 bases, and 17 bases lay in between. The CDR3 extends over 15 amino acids. CDR3 residues: CASTAQAGINYGYTF. The CDR3 region has the DNA TGTGCCAGTACTGCCCAGGCAGGGATCAACTATGGCTACACCTTC.

This clonotype appeared many times. The chain has TRBV2 and TRBJ2-1, with 7 bases matching TRBD2. Trimming took 6 bases from V and 4 from J; bases not matched to a gene: 6. CDR1 and CDR2 from the germline V gene are SNHLY and FYNNEI. CDR3 length equals 14 residues. The CDR3 sequence is CASREMGGYNEQFF. In DNA, the CDR3 is TGTGCCAGCAGGGAAATGGGAGGGTACAATGAGCAGTTCTTC.

This clonotype came up a few times. The chain uses TRBV12-3 or TRBV12-4 and TRBJ1-1, with D uncertain. V shed 5 bases and J shed 0 bases, with 7 bases lying between them. The CDR3 runs 13 residues. In nucleotides, the CDR3 is TGTGCCAGCAGTACCCCCATGAACACTGAAGCTTTCTTT. It encodes CASSTPMNTEAFF.

The gene calls are TRBV5-6 and TRBJ2-6; the match to TRBD2 covers 9 bases. This CDR3 comprises 17 residues. Germline V gene lookup returns CDR1 SGHDT and CDR2 YYEEEE. Trimming took 3 bases from V and 0 from J; bases not matched to a gene: 4. CDR3 sequence (DNA): TGTGCCAGCAGCTCCGGGACTAGCCCCTCTGGGGCCAACGTCCTGACTTTC. It translates to CASSSGTSPSGANVLTF.

This clonotype was seen repeatedly, ten times or more. V is TRBV7-2 and J is TRBJ2-1, with 14 positions matching TRBD2. Germline V gene lookup returns CDR1 SGHTA and CDR2 FQGNSA. J lost 10 bases, V lost 4 bases, and 12 bases had no gene match. The CDR3 length is 17 residues. The CDR3 DNA reads as TGTGCCAGCAGCTCCGGACTAGCGGGGGGAGCCTGGGTGGAGCAGTTCTTC. Its translation: CASSSGLAGGAWVEQFF.

The chain combines TRBV9 with TRBJ1-4, with D possibly TRBD1 on 5 matching bases. Per the germline V gene, CDR1 is SGDLS and CDR2 is YYNGEE. The CDR3 extends over 13 amino acids. Trimming removed 2 bases at V and 6 bases at J, with 8 bases between. The CDR3 DNA sequence: TGTGCCAGCAGCGTGGGACGGGATGAAAAACTGTTTTTT. Amino acids: CASSVGRDEKLFF.

V usage is TRBV10-3 and J usage is TRBJ2-1; D is undetermined. This CDR3 is 13 amino acids long. Germline assignment: CDR1 ENHRY and CDR2 SYGVKD. V was trimmed by 4 bases and J by 4 bases, leaving 8 bases between them. The CDR3 region has the DNA TGTGCCATCAGTGGGGTCGGGTACAATGAGCAGTTCTTC. Protein product: CAISGVGYNEQFF.

The table lists this clonotype with many counts. The chain carries TRBV7-8 and TRBJ1-5; unclear D gene. There are 16 residues in the CDR3. CDR1 SGHVS and CDR2 FQNEAQ come from the germline V gene. The germline V and J ends were trimmed by 7 bases and 1 base, with 17 bases remaining between them. The CDR3 region has the DNA TGTGCCAGCATCGAAAGCAGACGGGAAAGCAATCAGCCCCAGCATTTT. It yields the protein CASIESRRESNQPQHF. The whole variable domain, filled in from reference TRBV7-8 and TRBJ1-5, reads GAGVSQSPRYKVAKRGQDVALRCDPISGHVSLFWYQQALGQGPEFLTYFQNEAQLDKSGLPSDRFFAERPEGSVSTLKIQRTQQEDSAVYLCASIESRRESNQPQHFGDGTRLSIL.

The chain uses TRBV6-5 and TRBJ2-3; no clear D gene. The CDR3 length is 15 residues. Trimming stripped 0 bases from V and 6 bases from J, with 13 bases between. CDR1 and CDR2 (germline): MNHEY, SVGAGI. This CDR3 is CASSYSPAVIDTQYF. DNA for the CDR3: TGTGCCAGCAGTTACTCTCCGGCAGTAATCGATACGCAGTATTTT.

This clonotype was observed many times. The chain employs TRBV4-1 and TRBJ2-7; TRBD1 matches at 9 bases. Germline CDR1 is MGHRA and CDR2 is YSYEKL. The trim removed 0 bases at V and 4 bases at J, leaving 7 bases unmatched. There are 16 residues in the CDR3. The CDR3 sequence: CASSQDRTGEWYEQYF. CDR3 nucleotides: TGCGCCAGCAGCCAAGATAGGACAGGGGAATGGTACGAGCAGTACTTC.

This clonotype occurred many times. The chain is built from TRBV7-2 and TRBJ2-5; D is undetermined. V gave up 3 bases and J gave up 1 base, with 6 bases separating them. Per the germline V gene, CDR1 is SGHTA and CDR2 is FQGNSA. This CDR3 is built from 13 residues. For the CDR3, the DNA is TGTGCCAGCAGCTTGTCACCCCAAGAGACCCAGTACTTC. Its translation: CASSLSPQETQYF.

This clonotype was counted ten times or more. The chain employs TRBV2 and TRBJ2-2; TRBD2 matches 8 bases. V shed 6 bases, J shed 8 bases, and the junction held 11 bases outside the gene matches. The CDR3 loop spans 15 amino acids. Germline V gives CDR1 SNHLY, CDR2 FYNNEI. CDR3 sequence (DNA): TGTGCCAGCAGGGCCGGGACTAGATCTGGGGGGGAGCTGTTTTTT. Translated: CASRAGTRSGGELFF.

This clonotype has more than one count but fewer than ten. The rearrangement links TRBV5-4 to TRBJ2-3; D is perhaps TRBD1 (5 bases). This CDR3 is built from 16 residues. V gave up 0 bases and J gave up 4 bases, with 15 bases separating them. The germline gives CDR1 SGHNT, CDR2 YYREEE (reference sequence). DNA for the CDR3: TGTGCCAGCAGCTTGGTAGGGTTGACAGACTCAGATACGCAGTATTTT. It yields the protein CASSLVGLTDSDTQYF.

This clonotype showed up just a few times. CDR3 coding DNA: TGTGCCAGCAGCCCGGGAGCGGGGACCCAAGAGACCCAGTACTTC. As protein: CASSPGAGTQETQYF. This chain links TRBV7-8 with TRBJ2-5; 7 nucleotides align to TRBD2. The trim removed 5 bases at V and 1 base at J, leaving 7 bases unmatched. Germline values: CDR1 SGHVS, CDR2 FQNEAQ. The CDR3 spans 15 residues.

This clonotype was seen repeatedly, ten times or more. This chain uses TRBV9 with TRBJ2-7; D possibly corresponds to TRBD2 (6 bases). V was shortened by 4 bases and J by 0 bases, with 11 bases between the two germline ends. This CDR3 has 14 residues. Looked up from germline, CDR1 is SGDLS and CDR2 is YYNGEE. CDR3 amino acids: CASSPDGSSYEQYF. CDR3 bases: TGTGCCAGCAGCCCCGACGGGAGCTCCTACGAGCAGTACTTC.

The table lists this clonotype with many counts. The chain uses TRBV28 and TRBJ1-6, with 8 bases aligning to TRBD1. With 5 bases clipped from V and 14 bases from J, the junction kept 8 bases outside the gene matches. This CDR3 contains 13 residues. Per the germline V gene, CDR1 is MDHEN and CDR2 is SYDVKM. The CDR3 loop reads CASSGLQGEALHF. CDR3 DNA: TGTGCCAGCAGTGGATTACAGGGGGAGGCCCTCCACTTT.

This clonotype was observed many times. V gene TRBV27 combines with J gene TRBJ2-3; D uncertain. The germline V gene has CDR1 MNHEY and CDR2 SMNVEV (reference sequence). Trimming removed 8 bases from V and 2 bases from J, with 8 bases in between. This CDR3 spans 12 amino acids. This CDR3 reads CASARFTDTQYF. CDR3 coding DNA: TGTGCCAGCGCGCGGTTCACAGATACGCAGTATTTT.

This clonotype was seen more than once but under ten times. The chain recombines TRBV12-3 or TRBV12-4 with TRBJ1-1, with no clear D. With 5 bases removed from V and 0 bases from J, the gap between germline ends came to 13 bases. This CDR3 contains 15 residues. CDR3: CASSPDRTMNTEAFF. For the CDR3, the DNA is TGTGCCAGCAGTCCGGACCGTACGATGAACACTGAAGCTTTCTTT.

This clonotype has more than one count but fewer than ten. CDR3 nucleotide sequence: TGTGCCAGCAGCCAAGACTGGGCATTTGGAAACACCATATATTTT. Translated: CASSQDWAFGNTIYF. The chain has TRBV3-1 and TRBJ1-3; D gene unclear. Trimming shortened V by 0 bases and J by 3 bases, and 9 bases separated the two germline ends. From germline, CDR1 is LGHDT and CDR2 YNNKEL (reference sequence). The CDR3 is 15 residues long. Filled out from reference TRBV3-1 and TRBJ1-3, the complete variable domain reads DTAVSQTPKYLVTQMGNDKSIKCEQNLGHDTMYWYKQDSKKFLKIMFSYNNKELIINETVPNRFSPKSPDKAHLNLHINSLELGDSAVYFCASSQDWAFGNTIYFGEGSWLTVV.

The genes are TRBV30 and TRBJ2-5, with D perhaps assigned TRBD1 or TRBD2 (5 bases each). This CDR3 has 12 amino acids. Germline values: CDR1 GTSNPN, CDR2 SVGIG (reference sequence). Trimming took off 1 base at V and 5 bases at J, with 8 bases between the two ends. CDR3 protein: CAWSGGPETQYF. The CDR3 bases are TGTGCCTGGAGTGGGGGACCGGAGACCCAGTACTTC.

This clonotype was counted ten times or more. The chain employs TRBV27 and TRBJ2-3, with 11 bases identical to TRBD2. V was pared by 5 bases and J by 3 bases, with 4 bases of the junction left unmatched. The CDR3 spans 15 residues. Germline CDR1 reads MNHEY; CDR2 reads SMNVEV (reference sequence). In DNA form, the CDR3 reads TGTGCCAGCAGTCATAGCGGGAGGGCAACAGATACGCAGTATTTT. Translated: CASSHSGRATDTQYF.

The chain couples TRBV6-5 to TRBJ1-2, with a weak D call TRBD1 (6 bases). Trimming cost V 10 bases and J 2 bases, with 20 bases left between them. Germline V gene data show CDR1 as MNHEY and CDR2 as SVGAGI. CDR3 size: 15 residues. Written as DNA, the CDR3 is TGTGCCACCCGGGAAAGACAGGAGAAGAACTATGGCTACACCTTC. This translates into CATRERQEKNYGYTF.

The table lists this clonotype with many counts. The rearrangement joins TRBV19 to TRBJ2-7; possible D gene TRBD1, 6 bases. This CDR3 region has 15 residues. Germline loops: CDR1 LNHDA, CDR2 SQIVND (reference sequence). The V end was cut by 8 bases, the J end by 2 bases, with 19 bases between. The CDR3 nucleotides read TGTGCCAGTGGATCCTACCTACAGGGAACCTACGAGCAGTACTTC. The encoded protein is CASGSYLQGTYEQYF.

This clonotype appeared a few times. The chain carries TRBV12-5 and TRBJ2-5; TRBD1 matches at 9 bases. V dropped 0 bases and J dropped 7; count of bases not matched to a gene: 12. The V gene's germline CDR1 is LGHNT and CDR2 FRNRAP. CDR3 size: 17 residues. CDR3 region: CASGLVIPGQGTGTQYF. CDR3 bases: TGTGCTAGTGGTTTGGTGATACCGGGACAGGGAACGGGGACCCAGTACTTC.

The chain carries TRBV29-1 and TRBJ1-5; 8 nucleotides line up with TRBD1. CDR3 size: 13 residues. The V segment lost 7 bases and the J segment 3 bases; nucleotides outside the gene matches: 5. Germline lookup yields CDR1 SQVTM and CDR2 ANQGSEA. CDR3 in amino acids: CSATGDVNQPQHF. The CDR3 DNA reads TGCAGCGCGACAGGGGACGTCAATCAGCCCCAGCATTTT.

There are many counts of this clonotype. CDR3: CASSLWQGADNEQFF. DNA of the CDR3: TGTGCCAGCAGCTTATGGCAGGGGGCCGACAATGAGCAGTTCTTC. The V gene is TRBV7-9, the J gene TRBJ2-1, with 8 nucleotides matching TRBD1. Germline loops: CDR1 SEHNR, CDR2 FQNEAQ (reference sequence). The V and J ends lost 2 bases and 5 bases, in that order; junction bases with no gene match: 5. The CDR3 loop spans 15 amino acids.

This clonotype was detected many times. The chain links TRBV20-1 to TRBJ1-1, with D perhaps matching TRBD1 (6 bases). CDR1 DFQATT and CDR2 SNEGSKA come from the germline V gene (reference sequence). This CDR3 comprises 14 residues. The germline V and J ends were trimmed by 0 bases and 4 bases, with 12 bases remaining between them. CDR3 in amino acids: CSARDSRGSTEAFF. CDR3 bases: TGCAGTGCTAGAGATAGCAGGGGTAGCACTGAAGCTTTCTTT.